Shown below are 22 T cell receptor beta chains from a single sample sequenced in a study of shared clonotypes between healthy human individuals. Clones were sequenced by immunoSEQ multiplex PCR, and TCRdb holds only the in-frame ones, with some missing. The sample lists some 2,500,000 clones, 85% to 95% occurring once. Sequences were obtained from naive CD4+ T cells from PBMCs. Subset of the sample: CD45RA+ positively selected. Receptors were obtained from a man aged 18 to 35 in good health. Some clones in this sample may be carry-over from other donors' samples.

CDR3 region: CASSRGIGRAGNTIYF. Here the CDR3 DNA reads TGTGCCAGCAGCAGGGGGATCGGCAGGGCTGGAAACACCATATATTTT. V and J are TRBV21-1 and TRBJ1-3. TRBV21-1 is marked as a pseudogene. The CDR3 totals 16 residues.

This clone appeared a single time. This chain joins TRBV10-2 and TRBJ1-2; 7 bases fit TRBD1. The CDR3 is 14 residues long. Trimming took 1 base from V and 1 from J; bases not matched to a gene: 0. Per the germline V gene, CDR1 is WSHSY and CDR2 is SAAADI. The CDR3 DNA sequence: TGCGCCAGCAGTGAGTACAGGGGTAACTATGGCTACACCTTC. This gives the protein CASSEYRGNYGYTF.

As for this clone: Other nucleotide sequences from this sample produce the same CDR3. V usage is TRBV6-5 and J usage is TRBJ2-5; TRBD1 might be the D (5 bases). The germline CDR1 and CDR2 sequences are MNHEY and SVGAGI. V was shortened by 0 bases and J by 5 bases, with 13 bases between the two germline ends. There are 15 residues in the CDR3. CDR3 loop: CASSYSGQGRETQYF. CDR3 DNA: TGTGCCAGCAGTTACTCCGGTCAGGGCCGGGAGACCCAGTACTTC.

The chain combines TRBV7-6 with TRBJ2-1, with 13 bases that match TRBD2. Trimming took 5 bases from V and 10 from J; bases not matched to a gene: 11. From germline, CDR1 is SGHVS and CDR2 FNYEAQ. The CDR3 runs 16 residues. The CDR3 loop is CASSPLGLAGVPEQFF. The CDR3 nucleotides read TGTGCCAGCAGCCCCCTAGGACTAGCGGGAGTTCCGGAGCAGTTCTTC. Looking up the rest from reference TRBV7-6 and TRBJ2-1 gives the full variable domain: GAGVSQSPRYKVTKRGQDVALRCDPISGHVSLYWYRQALGQGPEFLTYFNYEAQQDKSGLPNDRFSAERPEGSISTLTIQRTEQRDSAMYRCASSPLGLAGVPEQFFGPGTRLTVL.

This chain uses TRBV7-9 with TRBJ1-2; D perhaps matches TRBD1 (6 bases). Per germline, CDR1 SEHNR and CDR2 FQNEAQ (reference sequence). V was clipped by 5 bases and J by 1 base, with 14 bases between them. The CDR3 length is 15 residues. CDR3 in DNA: TGTGCCAGCAGCGCCTACAGGGAGGGTAACTATGGCTACACCTTC. Translation: CASSAYREGNYGYTF.

The chain couples TRBV19 to TRBJ2-3; 9 positions agree with TRBD1. Germline V lookup: CDR1 LNHDA, CDR2 SQIVND (reference sequence). The ends lost 5 bases at V and 1 base at J; junction bases unmatched: 7. The CDR3 has 16 residues. The CDR3 bases are TGTGCCAGTAGTGGACAGGGGTGGTTCGGCACAGATACGCAGTATTTT. Translated: CASSGQGWFGTDTQYF.

A single count supports this clone. The V and J genes are TRBV18 and TRBJ2-5; D is tentatively TRBD1 or TRBD2 (6 bases each). Trimming shortened V by 2 bases and J by 1 base, and 11 bases separated the two germline ends. The CDR3 sequence is 15 residues long. Germline V gene data show CDR1 as KGHSH and CDR2 as LQKENI. The DNA for the CDR3 is TGTGCCAGCTCACCAGCCGGGGGCGGCCAAGAGACCCAGTACTTC. Amino acids: CASSPAGGGQETQYF.

The CDR3 loop reads CASSRGQGYSGANVLTF. CDR3 DNA: TGTGCCAGCAGTCGGGGACAGGGCTACTCTGGGGCCAACGTCCTGACTTTC. The chain employs TRBV28 and TRBJ2-6, with TRBD1 identical over 9 bases. This CDR3 contains 17 residues. Germline assignment: CDR1 MDHEN and CDR2 SYDVKM. The J segment lost 0 bases and the V segment lost 5 bases, leaving 5 bases of the junction unmatched.

A remark on this clone: The same CDR3 arises from other DNA sequences in this sample as well. V usage is TRBV6-1 and J usage is TRBJ1-1; weak D call: TRBD1 (5 bases). Per germline, CDR1 MNHNS and CDR2 SASEGT. This CDR3 is built from 13 residues. Deletions cut 5 bases from V and 2 bases from J, with 9 bases between. CDR3 nucleotide sequence: TGTGCCAGCAGTCCTACAGGAAACACTGAAGCTTTCTTT. This sequence encodes CASSPTGNTEAFF.

This clone was seen once. The V gene is TRBV5-1, the J gene TRBJ1-1; 10 nucleotides align to TRBD1. CDR3 length equals 18 residues. Trimming at V came to 3 bases and at J to 4 bases, leaving 15 bases not matched to a gene. The germline V gene encodes CDR1 SGHRS and CDR2 YFSETQ. This CDR3 reads CASSSGTGVLRKGTEAFF. In DNA form, the CDR3 reads TGCGCCAGCAGCTCGGGGACAGGGGTATTGAGGAAGGGCACTGAAGCTTTCTTT.

CDR3 protein: CASSLGAAGADTQYF. The CDR3 nucleotides read TGCGCCAGCAGCTTGGGGGCAGCGGGAGCAGATACGCAGTATTTT. V usage is TRBV5-1 and J usage is TRBJ2-3; 8 bases agree with TRBD2. The CDR3 sequence is 15 residues long. The germline V gene encodes CDR1 SGHRS and CDR2 YFSETQ. The trim removed 0 bases at V and 4 bases at J, leaving 4 bases unmatched.

The rearrangement links TRBV25-1 to TRBJ2-5; no clear D gene. This CDR3 is 14 amino acids long. Germline V lookup: CDR1 MGHDK, CDR2 SYGVNS. The germline V and J ends were trimmed by 1 base and 4 bases, with 10 bases remaining between them. The CDR3 spells CASSELGTSETQYF. The CDR3 DNA follows: TGTGCCAGCAGTGAATTGGGAACTTCAGAGACCCAGTACTTC.

This clone was detected only once. The chain has TRBV6-6 and TRBJ2-7; perhaps D is TRBD1 or TRBD2 (5 bases each). The CDR3 contains 15 residues. V shed 6 bases and J shed 2 bases, with 17 bases lying between them. Germline V lookup: CDR1 MNHNY, CDR2 SVGAGI (reference sequence). The CDR3 protein is CASRHRAEGPYEQYF. The CDR3 DNA follows: TGTGCCAGCAGGCACCGGGCCGAGGGGCCCTACGAGCAGTACTTC.

V is TRBV7-9 and J is TRBJ2-1; 7 bases line up with TRBD2. Germline assignment: CDR1 SEHNR and CDR2 FQNEAQ (reference sequence). The CDR3 spans 14 residues. J was trimmed by 10 bases and V by 7 bases; bases with no gene match: 13. CDR3 sequence (DNA): TGTGCCAGCAACACGCGGGGGACCTTAGAGGAGCAGTTCTTC. Translated, it gives CASNTRGTLEEQFF.

The V gene is TRBV2, the J gene TRBJ2-1, with D perhaps matching TRBD1 or TRBD2 (5 bases each). The CDR3 has 14 amino acids. Trimming stripped 10 bases from V and 7 bases from J, with 20 bases between. Germline V gene sequence: CDR1 SNHLY, CDR2 FYNNEI. CDR3 in DNA: TGTGCCACCAAAGGGGCTAGCCTTTTGAATGAGCAGTTCTTC. This codes for CATKGASLLNEQFF.

The chain joins TRBV7-3 to TRBJ2-1; no clear D. V was cut by 5 bases and J by 8 bases, with 13 bases left in between. The length of the CDR3 is 13 residues. The germline CDR1 and CDR2 sequences are SGHTA and FQGTGA. Written as DNA, the CDR3 is TGTGCCAGCAGCCTGGGGATACCGGATGAGCAGTTCTTC. Its protein is CASSLGIPDEQFF.

Comment on this clone: This CDR3 is missing its conserved last phenylalanine or tryptophan, likely due to a read error. The CDR3 region is CASTSGQVGYGYTS. The CDR3 DNA follows: TGTGCCAGCACCTCTGGACAGGTCGGCTATGGCTACACCTCC. The rearrangement uses TRBV6-6 and TRBJ1-2; 7 nucleotides agree with TRBD1. Per the germline V gene, CDR1 is MNHNY and CDR2 is SVGAGI (reference sequence). CDR3 length equals 14 residues. The ends lost 7 bases at V and 4 bases at J; junction bases unmatched: 9.

This clone occurred once. The sample holds other DNA sequences that translate to the same CDR3. The rearrangement uses TRBV7-2 and TRBJ2-5; D is possibly TRBD2 (5 bases). From germline, CDR1 is SGHTA and CDR2 FQGNSA. V was pared by 1 base and J by 5 bases, with 11 bases between. This CDR3 is 14 amino acids long. The CDR3 loop is CASSLGGSGETQYF. CDR3 nucleotide sequence: TGTGCCAGCAGCTTAGGTGGGAGCGGCGAGACCCAGTACTTC.

The chain is built from TRBV5-1 and TRBJ1-2; D uncertain. V shed 4 bases and J shed 4 bases, with 11 bases lying between them. The germline CDR1 and CDR2 sequences are SGHRS and YFSETQ. The CDR3 has 13 residues. CDR3 nucleotide sequence: TGCGCCAGCAGCGACGCCCAGACCTATGGCTACACCTTC. Translated, it gives CASSDAQTYGYTF.

This clone was observed once. The chain employs TRBV20-1 and TRBJ2-1, with no clear D. Trimming took 6 bases from V and 7 from J, leaving 10 bases between them. The CDR3 has 11 amino acids. Germline assignment: CDR1 DFQATT and CDR2 SNEGSKA (reference sequence). This CDR3 reads CSALPLNEQFF. The CDR3 nucleotides are TGCAGTGCCCTCCCCCTAAATGAGCAGTTCTTC.

The chain is built from TRBV5-1 and TRBJ2-3; 7 nucleotides match TRBD1. The CDR3 consists of 16 residues. Looked up from germline, CDR1 is SGHRS and CDR2 is YFSETQ. Trimming cost V 4 bases and J 1 base; bases outside gene matches: 9. CDR3 nucleotides: TGCGCCAGCAGCGCGACCGGGACAGAAGGCACAGATACGCAGTATTTT. Its translation is CASSATGTEGTDTQYF.

The chain employs TRBV28 and TRBJ2-7; D unclear. The CDR3 loop spans 12 amino acids. The V and J ends lost 6 bases and 6 bases respectively, with 12 bases between them. Germline CDR1 MDHEN, CDR2 SYDVKM. CDR3 in DNA: TGTGCCAGCAGCGTCCAAAGGCCCGAGCAGTACTTC. Protein: CASSVQRPEQYF. The entire variable domain, with the rest obtained from reference TRBV28 and TRBJ2-7, is as follows: DVKVTQSSRYLVKRTGEKVFLECVQDMDHENMFWYRQDPGLGLRLIYFSYDVKMKEKGDIPEGYSVSREKKERFSLILESASTNQTSMYLCASSVQRPEQYFGPGTRLTVT.